The 18 T cell receptor beta chains below all came from one sample that was sequenced in a study of T cells in Graves' hyperthyroidism and ophthalmopathy. Amplification of TCR beta CDR3 regions used RNA as the template. Initially, a first-round RT-PCR of the TCR CDR3 employed the HTBI primer set. TCRdb re-called the multiplex PCR reads through MiXCR, storing one row per CDR3 protein. The sample shows under 400,000 distinct CDR3 sequences, about 15% of them seen only once. Material: blood. The origin of the receptors is a woman aged 18-29 years with Graves' hyperthyroidism that later progressed to Graves' ophthalmopathy.

This clonotype was seen repeatedly, ten times or more. This chain links TRBV3-1 with TRBJ2-5; D unresolved. Per the germline V gene, CDR1 is LGHDT and CDR2 is YNNKEL (reference sequence). The CDR3 has 15 amino acids. Trimming took 1 base from V and 4 from J, leaving 13 bases between them. This chain's CDR3 is CASSQVYGGRETQYF. In nucleotides, the CDR3 is TGTGCCAGCAGCCAAGTATACGGCGGTCGAGAGACCCAGTACTTC.

This clonotype was detected ten times or more. V gene TRBV28 combines with J gene TRBJ2-3, with 7 bases aligning to TRBD1. Germline-derived CDR1 and CDR2 are MDHEN and SYDVKM. V lost 5 bases and J lost 2; bases outside the gene matches: 22. The CDR3 sequence is 20 residues long. The CDR3 loop reads CASSGIRGRSAKGLTDTQYF. Written as DNA, the CDR3 is TGTGCCAGCAGTGGAATCAGGGGGAGATCGGCCAAGGGTCTCACAGATACGCAGTATTTT. Variable domain in full (rest from reference TRBV28 and TRBJ2-3): DVKVTQSSRYLVKRTGEKVFLECVQDMDHENMFWYRQDPGLGLRLIYFSYDVKMKEKGDIPEGYSVSREKKERFSLILESASTNQTSMYLCASSGIRGRSAKGLTDTQYFGPGTRLTVL.

This clonotype was recorded at least ten times. This chain joins TRBV7-2 and TRBJ1-5; 7 positions agree with TRBD1. Trimming cost V 5 bases and J 3 bases; bases outside gene matches: 4. CDR1 is SGHTA and CDR2 is FQGNSA in the germline V gene. This CDR3 region has 14 residues. The CDR3 bases are TGTGCCAGCAGCCTGGGACAGCCCAATCAGCCCCAGCATTTT. Residues: CASSLGQPNQPQHF.

There are many counts of this clonotype. The CDR3 loop reads CASFAHRDSRLNEQYF. The CDR3 nucleotides are TGTGCCAGCTTCGCCCACCGGGACAGCCGTTTGAACGAGCAGTACTTC. The rearrangement uses TRBV28 and TRBJ2-7; 7 positions agree with TRBD1. Germline CDR1 is MDHEN and CDR2 is SYDVKM. The CDR3 loop spans 16 amino acids. V shed 8 bases, J shed 5 bases, and the junction held 18 bases outside the gene matches.

The rearrangement uses TRBV7-6 and TRBJ2-3; 10 bases fit TRBD1. The V segment lost 5 bases and the J segment 3 bases; nucleotides outside the gene matches: 5. This CDR3 spans 15 amino acids. Germline V gives CDR1 SGHVS, CDR2 FNYEAQ. This CDR3 is CASSPGQGKTDTQYF. The CDR3, as DNA: TGTGCCAGCAGCCCGGGACAGGGGAAGACAGATACGCAGTATTTT.

This clonotype was seen more than once but under ten times. The chain uses TRBV6-5 and TRBJ2-2, with TRBD2 matching over 7 bases. This CDR3 spans 16 amino acids. Per germline, CDR1 MNHEY and CDR2 SVGAGI. Trimming removed 0 bases from V and 1 base from J; junction bases left unmatched: 2. CDR3 in DNA: TGTGCCAGCAGTTACTCATCTAGCGGGAACACCGGGGAGCTGTTTTTT. Its protein is CASSYSSSGNTGELFF.

A few counts support this clonotype. V is TRBV6-1 and J is TRBJ1-3; D uncertain. Trimming took 7 bases from V and 0 from J, leaving 10 bases between them. This CDR3 is built from 14 residues. Germline V CDR1 and CDR2: MNHNS, SASEGT. The CDR3 DNA is TGTGCCAGCACCGAACAGCCCTCTGGAAACACCATATATTTT. Amino acid sequence: CASTEQPSGNTIYF.

The chain joins TRBV28 to TRBJ2-7; TRBD2 agrees at 7 bases. With V trimmed by 5 bases and J by 7 bases, 8 bases remained unmatched. The CDR3 totals 13 residues. Per germline, CDR1 MDHEN and CDR2 SYDVKM. The CDR3 DNA follows: TGTGCCAGCAGTAGCCGGGGGGAAGGGGAGCAGTACTTC. The encoded protein is CASSSRGEGEQYF.

There are many counts of this clonotype. The chain employs TRBV24-1 and TRBJ2-1; 9 positions agree with TRBD1. The ends lost 8 bases at V and 5 bases at J; junction bases unmatched: 6. Germline V lookup: CDR1 KGHDR, CDR2 SFDVKD. The CDR3 loop spans 14 amino acids. The CDR3 here is CATTGTGRNNEQFF. The CDR3 DNA follows: TGTGCCACCACCGGGACAGGGAGGAACAATGAGCAGTTCTTC.

As regards this clonotype: With a much larger clone just one base away, this may be a read error. The V call is TRBV24-1, the J call TRBJ1-2; 10 bases align to TRBD1. Germline V gene lookup returns CDR1 KGHDR and CDR2 SFDVKD. The CDR3 is 15 amino acids. After removal of 4 bases from V and 8 bases from J, the junction contained 9 bases not matched to a gene. The CDR3 reads CATSEAPGTGEGYTF. The CDR3, as DNA: TGTGCCACCAGTGAGGCCCCCGGGACAGGGGAAGGCTACACCTTC.

There are many counts of this clonotype. V is TRBV12-3 or TRBV12-4 and J is TRBJ1-2; 10 bases map to TRBD1. The CDR3 is 16 amino acids. Trimming at V came to 6 bases and at J to 1 base, leaving 8 bases not matched to a gene. CDR3 residues: CASRGQGSAYNYGYTF. DNA of the CDR3: TGTGCCAGCAGGGGACAGGGGAGCGCCTATAACTATGGCTACACCTTC.

This clonotype was seen repeatedly, ten times or more. J is TRBJ2-2 and V is TRBV13; a possible D gene is TRBD2 (5 bases). Germline lookup yields CDR1 PRHDT and CDR2 FYEKMQ (reference sequence). There are 13 residues in the CDR3. Trimming left V 8 bases short and J 0 bases short, with 7 bases between. Here the CDR3 DNA reads TGTGCCAGCTGTAGCGCGAACACCGGGGAGCTGTTTTTT. This translates into CASCSANTGELFF.

There are many counts of this clonotype. The chain carries TRBV7-9 and TRBJ1-6; D possibly corresponds to TRBD1 (6 bases). CDR1 is SEHNR, CDR2 FQNEAQ, per germline (reference sequence). Trimming stripped 5 bases from V and 9 bases from J, with 8 bases between. The CDR3 is made up of 12 amino acids. DNA of the CDR3: TGTGCCAGCAGCACAGGGTCTTCACCCCTCCACTTT. Protein product: CASSTGSSPLHF.

This clonotype was counted between two and nine times. The chain is built from TRBV18 and TRBJ2-3; TRBD1 might be the D (6 bases). CDR3 size: 16 residues. Trimming pared 0 bases from V and 4 bases from J, leaving 14 bases between. Germline CDR1 is KGHSH and CDR2 is LQKENI. This CDR3 is CASSPPGRRGADTQYF. The CDR3 nucleotides read TGTGCCAGCTCACCACCGGGTCGCAGGGGCGCAGATACGCAGTATTTT.

This clonotype was detected many times. The genes are TRBV28 and TRBJ1-4; D gene unclear. V lost 8 bases, J lost 8 bases, and 15 bases lay in between. Germline values: CDR1 MDHEN, CDR2 SYDVKM. This CDR3 spans 13 amino acids. The CDR3: CASVKIGGEKLFF. The DNA for the CDR3 is TGTGCCAGCGTTAAGATAGGAGGGGAAAAACTGTTTTTT.

This clonotype was seen at least ten times. V is TRBV12-3 or TRBV12-4 and J is TRBJ2-7; D is undetermined. Trimming took 2 bases from V and 3 from J, leaving 17 bases between them. The CDR3 sequence is 16 residues long. CDR3 region: CASSLSGWQLNYEQYF. The CDR3 DNA reads TGTGCCAGCAGTTTATCAGGATGGCAGCTAAACTACGAGCAGTACTTC.

The chain employs TRBV24-1 and TRBJ1-1, with D unresolved. The V and J ends lost 7 bases and 0 bases respectively, with 11 bases between them. CDR1 is KGHDR, CDR2 SFDVKD, per germline. The CDR3 covers 14 residues. The CDR3 is CATSDGLMNTEAFF. CDR3 DNA sequence: TGTGCCACCAGCGACGGGCTTATGAACACTGAAGCTTTCTTT.

Regarding this clonotype: A junction boundary mismatches the germline segment, possibly from a read error. The chain recombines TRBV5-1 with TRBJ2-7; 9 bases are a match to TRBD2. The CDR3 has 14 residues. Germline V gene data show CDR1 as SGHRS and CDR2 as YFSETQ. CDR3 region: CASSLGSGSYGQYF. The CDR3, as DNA: TGCGCCAGCAGCTTGGGTAGCGGGAGCTACGGGCAGTACTTC.